These 13 T cell receptor beta chains originate from one sample sequenced in a study of PD-1 blockade in classical Hodgkin lymphoma. Sequencing used immunoSEQ multiplex PCR; TCRdb keeps in-frame clones, though not all of them. The sample yields more than 15,000 clones, approximately 82% seen once. The time point was: newly diagnosed, previously untreated cHL patient sample. Magnetic negative selection served to purify CD4+ T cells out of PBMCs that had been thawed. Material: CD4+ T cells from blood. The origin of the receptors is a human donor with classical Hodgkin lymphoma.

The chain links TRBV19 to TRBJ2-1, with unresolved D. V gave up 1 base and J gave up 7 bases, with 5 bases separating them. The germline CDR1 and CDR2 sequences are LNHDA and SQIVND (reference sequence). This CDR3 has 12 amino acids. The CDR3 loop reads CASSIVGNEQFF. The CDR3 nucleotides are TGTGCCAGTAGTATAGTTGGAAATGAGCAGTTCTTC.

The chain is built from TRBV2 and TRBJ2-3; D is undetermined. Trimming took off 7 bases at V and 1 base at J, with 12 bases between the two ends. The length of the CDR3 is 14 residues. CDR1 SNHLY and CDR2 FYNNEI come from the germline V gene. Here the CDR3 DNA reads TGTGCCAGCAAGGTGGGAAGGGGCACAGATACGCAGTATTTT. Translated, it gives CASKVGRGTDTQYF.

The chain carries TRBV28 and TRBJ2-1, with 7 bases matching TRBD2. The ends lost 0 bases at V and 5 bases at J; junction bases unmatched: 1. This CDR3 contains 14 residues. CDR1 and CDR2 (germline): MDHEN, SYDVKM. The CDR3 here is CASSLWGGNNEQFF. The CDR3 nucleotides are TGTGCCAGCAGTTTATGGGGAGGGAACAATGAGCAGTTCTTC.

The rearrangement uses TRBV27 and TRBJ1-2; D ambiguous. The V end lost 3 bases, the J end lost 4 bases, and 9 bases lay between the germline ends. Germline V gives CDR1 MNHEY, CDR2 SMNVEV (reference sequence). This CDR3 has 13 residues. CDR3 region: CASSFGGAYGYTF. CDR3 in DNA: TGTGCCAGCAGTTTCGGAGGCGCCTATGGCTACACCTTC.

This clone came up a few times. V usage is TRBV2 and J usage is TRBJ2-6; D uncertain. Germline CDR1 reads SNHLY; CDR2 reads FYNNEI. V gave up 9 bases and J gave up 0 bases, with 6 bases separating them. This CDR3 region has 13 residues. CDR3: CARRSSGANVLTF. CDR3 DNA sequence: TGTGCCAGGAGGAGCTCTGGGGCCAACGTCCTGACTTTC.

This sequence joins TRBV9 and TRBJ2-3; 10 positions match TRBD2. The CDR3 is made up of 16 amino acids. CDR1 is SGDLS, CDR2 YYNGEE, per germline. The J segment lost 5 bases and the V segment lost 0 bases, leaving 6 bases of the junction unmatched. CDR3: CASSVDSGRKEDTQYF. The CDR3 bases are TGTGCCAGCAGCGTAGATAGCGGGAGGAAGGAAGATACGCAGTATTTT.

The chain employs TRBV6-1 and TRBJ1-5, with D hard to call. CDR1 is MNHNS and CDR2 is SASEGT in the germline V gene. V lost 4 bases and J lost 7, with 14 bases in between. This CDR3 is built from 14 residues. CDR3 in DNA: TGTGCCAGCAGTGGGGGTGGGATACGACAGCCCCAGCATTTT. Residues: CASSGGGIRQPQHF.

This sequence joins TRBV19 and TRBJ2-6; D assignment may be TRBD1 or TRBD2 (5 bases each). CDR1 LNHDA and CDR2 SQIVND come from the germline V gene (reference sequence). The CDR3 covers 14 residues. V was trimmed by 3 bases and J by 2 bases, leaving 5 bases between them. CDR3 nucleotide sequence: TGTGCCAGTAGTATGGGGGCTGGGGCCAACGTCCTGACTTTC. Its translation is CASSMGAGANVLTF.

The chain has TRBV28 and TRBJ1-5; weak D call: TRBD1 (5 bases). CDR3 length: 16 amino acids. Trimming cost V 5 bases and J 5 bases, with 19 bases left between them. The germline V gene encodes CDR1 MDHEN and CDR2 SYDVKM. CDR3: CASSRGWGSRDQPQHF. The CDR3 region has the DNA TGTGCCAGCAGTCGGGGGTGGGGTAGTCGGGATCAGCCCCAGCATTTT.

The chain joins TRBV6-5 to TRBJ2-4; TRBD1 aligns across 10 bases. V shed 6 bases and J 7 bases; nucleotides not matched to a gene: 6. This CDR3 spans 14 amino acids. The germline V gene encodes CDR1 MNHEY and CDR2 SVGAGI. CDR3 sequence (DNA): TGTGCCAGCAGACTACCGGGACAGGGGAACATTCAGTACTTC. This codes for CASRLPGQGNIQYF.

V and J are TRBV19 and TRBJ2-3, with a weak D call TRBD2 (6 bases). This CDR3 is 11 amino acids long. The germline CDR1 and CDR2 sequences are LNHDA and SQIVND (reference sequence). V lost 7 bases and J lost 9, with 11 bases in between. The CDR3 DNA reads as TGTGCCAGTAAGGACTACGAAACGCAGTATTTT. It codes for CASKDYETQYF. Full variable domain (remainder filled in from reference TRBV19 and TRBJ2-3): DGGITQSPKYLFRKEGQNVTLSCEQNLNHDAMYWYRQDPGQGLRLIYYSQIVNDFQKGDIAEGYSVSREKKESFPLTVTSAQKNPTAFYLCASKDYETQYFGPGTRLTVL.

J is TRBJ2-3 and V is TRBV6-5; D unclear. The CDR3 length is 12 residues. V was shortened by 5 bases and J by 2 bases, with 5 bases between the two germline ends. CDR1 MNHEY and CDR2 SVGAGI come from the germline V gene. Written as DNA, the CDR3 is TGTGCCAGCAGTCATTACACAGATACGCAGTATTTT. Encoded protein: CASSHYTDTQYF.

V and J are TRBV29-1 and TRBJ2-5; a possible D gene is TRBD2 (6 bases). The DNA end is more similar to TRBJ2-7, so the J call may be wrong. The CDR3 length is 13 residues. Per the germline V gene, CDR1 is SQVTM and CDR2 is ANQGSEA. CDR3 amino acids: CSVVGLSNYEQYF. The CDR3 coding sequence is TGCAGCGTTGTGGGACTCTCTAACTACGAGCAGTACTTC.